The rows below give T cell receptor beta chains drawn from one sample of a study of T cells in tuberculosis. Method: immunoSEQ multiplex PCR; TCRdb's copy keeps in-frame clones and lacks some. Of roughly 34,000 clones listed, around 92% were seen once; the top ten hold about 7.8%. The specimen sequenced was PBMCs. The receptors were sampled from a donor aged 10-29 years with latent tuberculosis or without tuberculosis infection. Some clones in this sample may be carry-over from other donors' samples. CDR3s include the opening cysteine and the closing phenylalanine or tryptophan. A D gene is named only where the DNA matches it firmly. Clone size appears in some rows only: once, few, many, or a class for an expanded clone.

d_gene: -; abundance: once; v_gene: TRBV25-1; j_gene: TRBJ2-7; CDR3aa: CASSVSYEQYF; CDR3nt: TGTGCCAGCAGTGTTTCTTACGAGCAGTACTTC
d_gene: TRBD1; abundance: -; v_gene: TRBV6-1; j_gene: TRBJ1-6; CDR3aa: CASSGGQGRALYNSPLHF; CDR3nt: TGTGCCAGCAGTGGAGGACAGGGACGGGCTCTATATAATTCACCCCTCCACTTT
d_gene: TRBD2; abundance: -; v_gene: TRBV5-6; j_gene: TRBJ2-7; CDR3aa: CASSLLGLAGRLSSYEQYF; CDR3nt: TGTGCCAGCAGCCTACTGGGACTAGCGGGGCGCCTTAGCTCCTACGAGCAGTACTTC
d_gene: TRBD1; abundance: -; v_gene: TRBV6-1; j_gene: TRBJ1-2; CDR3aa: CASDLDRAYGYTF; CDR3nt: TGTGCCAGCGACTTAGACAGGGCCTATGGCTACACCTTC
d_gene: -; abundance: -; v_gene: TRBV28; j_gene: TRBJ2-7; CDR3aa: CASSFGSRTISLFYEQYF; CDR3nt: TGTGCCAGCAGTTTCGGATCGAGGACTATTTCTTTATTCTACGAGCAGTACTTC
d_gene: TRBD1; abundance: once; v_gene: TRBV30; j_gene: TRBJ1-2; CDR3aa: CAWSVAPGQGDGYTF; CDR3nt: TGTGCCTGGAGTGTAGCCCCGGGACAGGGCGATGGCTACACCTTC
d_gene: -; abundance: -; v_gene: TRBV5-1; j_gene: TRBJ1-5; CDR3aa: CASSSEPTGNQPQHF; CDR3nt: TGCGCCAGCAGCTCGGAACCTACAGGGAACCAGCCCCAGCATTTT
d_gene: -; abundance: once; v_gene: TRBV7-2; j_gene: TRBJ1-2; CDR3aa: CASSLTDSNYGYTF; CDR3nt: TGTGCCAGCAGCTTGACAGACTCGAACTATGGCTACACCTTC
d_gene: -; abundance: -; v_gene: TRBV10-3; j_gene: TRBJ1-1; CDR3aa: CAITPSRDTPNTEAFF; CDR3nt: TGTGCCATCACCCCGAGCCGGGACACCCCGAACACTGAAGCTTTCTTT
d_gene: TRBD1; abundance: -; v_gene: TRBV7-8; j_gene: TRBJ1-1; CDR3aa: CASTGQGAATEAFF; CDR3nt: TGTGCCAGCACAGGACAGGGGGCAGCCACTGAAGCTTTCTTT
d_gene: -; abundance: few; v_gene: TRBV10-2; j_gene: TRBJ1-1; CDR3aa: CASSSQGLNTEAFF; CDR3nt: TGCGCCAGCAGCTCACAGGGCTTGAACACTGAAGCTTTCTTT
d_gene: TRBD1; abundance: -; v_gene: TRBV27; j_gene: TRBJ1-2; CDR3aa: CASMTGGHGYTF; CDR3nt: TGTGCCAGCATGACAGGGGGGCATGGCTACACCTTC
d_gene: -; abundance: -; v_gene: TRBV11-2; j_gene: TRBJ1-2; CDR3aa: CASSSPAGGGYGYTF; CDR3nt: TGTGCCAGCAGCTCACCTGCGGGGGGGGGATATGGCTACACCTTC
d_gene: -; abundance: once; v_gene: TRBV5-1; j_gene: TRBJ1-1; CDR3aa: CASSLVGTGTFSTEAFF; CDR3nt: TGCGCCAGCAGCTTGGTTGGTACAGGGACGTTCAGCACTGAAGCTTTCTTT
d_gene: TRBD2; abundance: -; v_gene: TRBV5-1; j_gene: TRBJ2-3; CDR3aa: CASSSGLAGGTDTQYF; CDR3nt: TGCGCCAGCAGCTCAGGGCTAGCGGGAGGCACAGATACGCAGTATTTT
d_gene: -; abundance: -; v_gene: TRBV20-1; j_gene: TRBJ2-7; CDR3aa: CSASELYEQYF; CDR3nt: TGCAGTGCTAGCGAGCTCTACGAGCAGTACTTC
d_gene: -; abundance: -; v_gene: TRBV30; j_gene: TRBJ1-1; CDR3aa: CAWGRSGTRNTEAFF; CDR3nt: TGTGCCTGGGGGAGATCCGGGACACGGAACACTGAAGCTTTCTTT
d_gene: TRBD2; abundance: -; v_gene: TRBV4-1; j_gene: TRBJ2-1; CDR3aa: CASSLTSGDYNEQFF; CDR3nt: TGCGCCAGCAGCCTCACTAGCGGGGACTACAATGAGCAGTTCTTC
d_gene: -; abundance: -; v_gene: TRBV30; j_gene: TRBJ1-1; CDR3aa: CAFGGYTEAFF; CDR3nt: TGTGCCTTCGGGGGTTACACTGAAGCTTTCTTT
d_gene: -; abundance: -; v_gene: TRBV13; j_gene: TRBJ1-1; CDR3aa: CASSLKRATEAFF; CDR3nt: TGTGCCAGCAGCTTAAAAAGAGCCACTGAAGCTTTCTTT
d_gene: TRBD2; abundance: -; v_gene: TRBV13; j_gene: TRBJ2-1; CDR3aa: CASSLDGGGLYNEQFF; CDR3nt: TGTGCCAGCAGCTTAGATGGCGGGGGGCTCTACAATGAGCAGTTCTTC
d_gene: TRBD1; abundance: -; v_gene: TRBV19; j_gene: TRBJ2-2; CDR3aa: CASTLLGQGTTGELFF; CDR3nt: TGTGCCAGTACACTCCTCGGACAGGGTACGACCGGGGAGCTGTTTTTT
d_gene: TRBD1; abundance: -; v_gene: TRBV10-3; j_gene: TRBJ1-5; CDR3aa: CAISPTGGDQPQHF; CDR3nt: TGTGCCATCAGCCCGACAGGGGGCGATCAGCCCCAGCATTTT
d_gene: TRBD1; abundance: -; v_gene: TRBV13; j_gene: TRBJ2-2; CDR3aa: CASSLPDRAGTGELFF; CDR3nt: TGTGCCAGCAGCCTCCCTGACAGGGCTGGCACCGGGGAGCTGTTTTTT
d_gene: -; abundance: -; v_gene: TRBV15; j_gene: TRBJ2-2; CDR3aa: CATSSDTGELFF; CDR3nt: TGTGCCACCAGCAGCGACACCGGGGAGCTGTTTTTT
d_gene: TRBD1; abundance: once; v_gene: TRBV10-2; j_gene: TRBJ2-5; CDR3aa: CASRGQGSRKTQYF; CDR3nt: TGCGCCAGCAGGGGACAGGGGTCCCGGAAGACCCAGTACTTC
d_gene: -; abundance: -; v_gene: TRBV5-1; j_gene: TRBJ2-1; CDR3aa: CAMLRVHEQFF; CDR3nt: TGCGCCATGCTACGGGTCCATGAGCAGTTCTTC
d_gene: TRBD1; abundance: -; v_gene: TRBV2; j_gene: TRBJ2-4; CDR3aa: CASSPGQGNIQYF; CDR3nt: TGTGCCAGCAGCCCAGGACAGGGGAACATTCAGTACTTC
d_gene: TRBD1; abundance: -; v_gene: TRBV6-5; j_gene: TRBJ1-1; CDR3aa: CASSYRDSGSEAFF; CDR3nt: TGTGCCAGCAGTTACCGGGACAGTGGTTCTGAAGCTTTCTTT
d_gene: TRBD2; abundance: -; v_gene: TRBV2; j_gene: TRBJ2-1; CDR3aa: CASSEALLGTSRLNEQFF; CDR3nt: TGTGCCAGCAGTGAAGCGCTTCTAGGGACTAGCAGACTTAATGAGCAGTTCTTC
d_gene: -; abundance: -; v_gene: TRBV6-1; j_gene: TRBJ1-5; CDR3aa: CASSEGQGNQPQHF; CDR3nt: TGTGCCAGCAGTGAAGGACAGGGCAATCAGCCCCAGCATTTT
d_gene: TRBD1; abundance: -; v_gene: TRBV29-1; j_gene: TRBJ1-1; CDR3aa: CSATGDLNTEAFF; CDR3nt: TGCAGCGCTACAGGGGACCTGAACACTGAAGCTTTCTTT
d_gene: -; abundance: once; v_gene: TRBV10-3; j_gene: TRBJ2-5; CDR3aa: CAISPDPMGGTQYF; CDR3nt: TGTGCCATCAGCCCTGATCCGATGGGAGGGACCCAGTACTTC
d_gene: -; abundance: -; v_gene: TRBV7-9; j_gene: TRBJ1-1; CDR3aa: CASSLAQNTEAFF; CDR3nt: TGTGCCAGCAGCTTAGCCCAGAACACTGAAGCTTTCTTT
d_gene: TRBD1; abundance: -; v_gene: TRBV6-1; j_gene: TRBJ2-1; CDR3aa: CAGTGLGRDEQFF; CDR3nt: TGTGCCGGGACAGGGCTAGGTCGGGATGAGCAGTTCTTC
d_gene: TRBD1; abundance: -; v_gene: TRBV6-1; j_gene: TRBJ2-7; CDR3aa: CASRGTGQIYEQYF; CDR3nt: TGTGCCAGCAGAGGGACAGGTCAAATCTACGAGCAGTACTTC
d_gene: -; abundance: -; v_gene: TRBV7-5; j_gene: TRBJ1-2; CDR3aa: CARSDRRSYTF; CDR3nt: TGTGCCAGAAGCGACAGGAGGAGCTACACCTTC
d_gene: TRBD1; abundance: -; v_gene: TRBV30; j_gene: TRBJ2-3; CDR3aa: CAWDGQDLTDTQYF; CDR3nt: TGTGCCTGGGATGGACAGGATCTAACAGATACGCAGTATTTT
d_gene: TRBD1; abundance: -; v_gene: TRBV6-1; j_gene: TRBJ1-1; CDR3aa: CASSERQGTTEAFF; CDR3nt: TGTGCCAGCAGTGAAAGACAGGGGACCACTGAAGCTTTCTTT
d_gene: TRBD1; abundance: -; v_gene: TRBV5-1; j_gene: TRBJ2-1; CDR3aa: CASSLLGQTYNEQFF; CDR3nt: TGCGCCAGCAGCCTGTTGGGACAGACTTACAATGAGCAGTTCTTC
d_gene: TRBD1; abundance: -; v_gene: TRBV2; j_gene: TRBJ1-1; CDR3aa: CASSDRGAGTGTNTEAFF; CDR3nt: TGTGCCAGCAGTGATCGGGGGGCGGGGACAGGGACGAACACTGAAGCTTTCTTT
d_gene: TRBD2; abundance: -; v_gene: TRBV5-1; j_gene: TRBJ2-4; CDR3aa: CASSLAGGWNIQYF; CDR3nt: TGCGCCAGCAGCTTGGCGGGGGGTTGGAACATTCAGTACTTC
d_gene: TRBD1; abundance: few; v_gene: TRBV5-1; j_gene: TRBJ1-1; CDR3aa: CASSLEGQGMNTEAFF; CDR3nt: TGCGCCAGCAGCTTGGAGGGACAGGGGATGAACACTGAAGCTTTCTTT
d_gene: TRBD1; abundance: -; v_gene: TRBV5-1; j_gene: TRBJ2-2; CDR3aa: CASSSTTGTNTGELFF; CDR3nt: TGCGCCAGCAGCTCCACGACAGGGACGAACACCGGGGAGCTGTTTTTT
d_gene: TRBD2; abundance: -; v_gene: TRBV28; j_gene: TRBJ2-7; CDR3aa: CASALGGGEQYF; CDR3nt: TGTGCCAGCGCCCTCGGGGGGGGCGAGCAGTACTTC